This is a list of T cell receptor beta chains from one sample in a study of shared clonotypes between healthy human individuals. Sequenced by immunoSEQ multiplex PCR; TCRdb stores in-frame clones only, minus some. In the table there are approximately 740,000 clones, 90% to 95% of which are singletons. The material sequenced was naive CD8+ T cells sorted from blood. These receptors were obtained from a man younger than 45 in good health. Each CDR3 is given with its conserved first and last residue. The D gene is left open where the match is weak. Size tells how often a clone was seen (once, few, many) or the class of an expanded clone, and some rows leave it out.

V gene	clone size	J gene	D gene	CDR3 protein	CDR3 DNA
TRBV28	NA	TRBJ1-5	NA	CASRKWRASKQPQHF	TGTGCCAGCAGGAAGTGGAGGGCAAGCAAACAGCCCCAGCATTTT
TRBV11-2	NA	TRBJ2-7	NA	CASSRITTNEQYF	TGTGCCAGCAGCCGAATTACAACAAACGAGCAGTACTTC
TRBV28	NA	TRBJ1-5	NA	CASSVSWSSNQPQHF	TGTGCCAGCAGCGTCAGTTGGTCTAGCAATCAGCCCCAGCATTTT
TRBV11-2	once	TRBJ2-7	TRBD2	CASSHGGLAGGYQYF	TGTGCCAGCAGCCACGGGGGCCTAGCGGGAGGGTATCAGTACTTC
TRBV10-2	NA	TRBJ1-1	NA	CASIGLNTEAFF	TGCGCCAGCATCGGATTGAACACTGAAGCTTTCTTT
TRBV7-6	NA	TRBJ2-7	NA	CASSPQSGPGRYEQYF	TGTGCCAGCAGCCCCCAATCCGGGCCCGGTAGGTACGAGCAGTACTTC
TRBV12-5	once	TRBJ1-2	NA	CASGLDPTAAYGYTF	TGTGCTAGTGGTTTGGATCCGACAGCCGCCTATGGCTACACCTTC
TRBV27	once	TRBJ2-7	TRBD1	CASSLSAWDSPPYEQYF	TGTGCCAGCAGTTTATCGGCCTGGGACAGCCCCCCCTACGAGCAGTACTTC
TRBV19	NA	TRBJ1-1	NA	CASSSTPNTEAFF	TGTGCCAGTAGTTCGACTCCGAACACTGAAGCTTTCTTT
TRBV28	few	TRBJ1-2	NA	CASSSRYGYTF	TGTGCCAGCAGTTCCCGCTATGGCTACACCTTC
TRBV27	NA	TRBJ2-1	NA	CASSWGGTGYNEQFF	TGTGCCAGCAGTTGGGGGGGGACAGGATACAATGAGCAGTTCTTC
TRBV9	NA	TRBJ2-3	NA	CASSPLIGERDTDTQYF	TGTGCCAGCAGCCCGCTTATCGGGGAAAGGGACACAGATACGCAGTATTTT
TRBV13	NA	TRBJ2-7	TRBD2	CASSLSRRGGSSLSYEQYF	TGTGCCAGCAGCTTAAGTAGACGAGGCGGGAGCTCCCTCTCCTACGAGCAGTACTTC
TRBV4-1	NA	TRBJ2-6	NA	CASSQEPGAGANVLTF	TGCGCCAGCAGCCAGGAACCGGGAGCTGGGGCCAACGTCCTGACTTTC
TRBV11-2	NA	TRBJ2-1	TRBD2	CASSLDGLASDEQFF	TGTGCCAGCAGCCTAGATGGACTAGCATCCGATGAGCAGTTCTTC
TRBV14	NA	TRBJ2-1	TRBD2	CASSQRLAGGPRTDNEQFF	TGTGCCAGCAGCCAACGACTAGCGGGAGGGCCTAGGACAGACAATGAGCAGTTCTTC
TRBV28	few	TRBJ2-7	NA	CASSLTPQRSSYEQYF	TGTGCCAGCAGTTTAACCCCACAGCGGAGCTCCTACGAGCAGTACTTC
TRBV7-9	NA	TRBJ2-3	NA	CASSLVGAVRGTDTQYF	TGTGCCAGCAGCTTAGTTGGCGCGGTCAGAGGCACAGATACGCAGTATTTT
TRBV6-1	NA	TRBJ2-1	NA	CASSDVGGQAYNEQFF	TGTGCCAGCAGTGATGTGGGGGGGCAAGCGTACAATGAGCAGTTCTTC
TRBV5-4	NA	TRBJ1-1	TRBD1	CASSFGSGGTEAFF	TGTGCCAGCAGCTTCGGATCAGGGGGCACTGAAGCTTTCTTT
TRBV27	NA	TRBJ2-7	NA	CASSFNHRGGEQYF	TGTGCCAGCAGTTTCAATCACAGGGGGGGCGAGCAGTACTTC
TRBV7-3	NA	TRBJ2-5	NA	CASSLGGVGQETQYF	TGTGCCAGCAGCTTAGGGGGAGTGGGACAAGAGACCCAGTACTTC
TRBV11-2	NA	TRBJ2-7	NA	CASSQDLPYEQYF	TGTGCCAGCAGCCAAGACCTTCCCTACGAGCAGTACTTC
TRBV9	NA	TRBJ2-1	TRBD1	CASSVWDRMDEQFF	TGTGCCAGCAGCGTATGGGACAGGATGGATGAGCAGTTCTTC
TRBV10-1	NA	TRBJ1-5	NA	CASSEGPGNQPQHF	TGCGCCAGCAGTGAGGGACCTGGGAATCAGCCCCAGCATTTT
TRBV5-4	NA	TRBJ2-7	TRBD2	CASSLFSSGDYEQYF	TGTGCCAGCAGCTTGTTTTCTAGCGGCGACTACGAGCAGTACTTC
TRBV5-6	few	TRBJ1-4	TRBD1	CASSLGLTGSNEKLFF	TGTGCCAGCAGCTTGGGTCTGACAGGGTCTAATGAAAAACTGTTTTTT
TRBV4-3	few	TRBJ1-2	NA	CASSQGPDPNDGYTF	TGCGCCAGCAGCCAAGGGCCCGATCCGAATGATGGCTACACCTTC
TRBV27	NA	TRBJ2-1	NA	CASSLSGLPSSYNEQFF	TGTGCCAGCAGTTTATCGGGGCTCCCTTCCTCCTACAATGAGCAGTTCTTC
TRBV6-5	NA	TRBJ1-4	TRBD1	CATGQGGEKLFF	TGTGCCACTGGACAGGGGGGAGAAAAACTGTTTTTT
TRBV2	NA	TRBJ2-7	TRBD2	CASRPTSGSSYEQYF	TGTGCCAGCAGACCTACTAGCGGGAGTTCCTACGAGCAGTACTTC
TRBV28	NA	TRBJ2-5	TRBD1	CASSLGTGTGQETQYF	TGTGCCAGCAGTTTGGGAACCGGGACAGGGCAAGAGACCCAGTACTTC
TRBV7-9	once	TRBJ2-7	NA	CASSAPGEHEQYF	TGTGCCAGCAGCGCACCCGGAGAGCACGAGCAGTACTTC
TRBV6-4	once	TRBJ2-7	TRBD2	CASSDSIRTWGLAGYEQYF	TGTGCCAGCAGTGACTCGATAAGGACCTGGGGACTAGCGGGCTACGAGCAGTACTTC
TRBV6-6	NA	TRBJ2-2	NA	CASSQTLTGNTGELFF	TGTGCCAGCAGTCAAACCCTGACAGGGAACACCGGGGAGCTGTTTTTT
TRBV7-9	NA	TRBJ1-1	TRBD1	CASSSGDRNANTEAFF	TGTGCCAGCAGCTCGGGGGACAGGAACGCGAACACTGAAGCTTTCTTT